A single T cell receptor beta chain is shown here with its context. Antigen specificity is unknown. Germline CDR1 reads MGHDK; CDR2 reads SYGVNS. The CDR3 length is 16 residues. Trimming pared 6 bases from V and 9 bases from J, leaving 25 bases between. This sample is part of a study of OX40 agonist ivuxolimab in advanced cancers. Overall study: Ivuxolimab, which patients received intravenously every 2 weeks, was dosed at 0.01 to 10 mg/kg. Patients undergoing dose escalation presented with hepatocellular carcinoma, melanoma, renal cell or head and neck cancer.

Generated by immunoSEQ multiplex PCR, the TCRdb table keeps only in-frame clones and is missing some. The table includes about 46,000 clones, 88% detected once. Findings and limits, study-wide: Averaging showed that CD8+ T cells had more expanded clones than CD4+ did.

At baseline, cycle 4 day 1, and cycle 7 day 1, blood was sampled. This clonotype was obtained from an adult with an advanced solid tumor such as melanoma, head and neck, liver or kidney cancer. This chain links TRBV25-1 with TRBJ2-3; tentatively, D is TRBD1 or TRBD2 (8 bases each). The specimen comprised CD4+ or CD8+ T cells sorted from blood, sampled in a trial of the OX40 agonist ivuxolimab. The CDR3 reads CASRPPGQGGGGTQYF. Written as DNA, the CDR3 is TGTGCCAGCAGGCCCCCCGGACAGGGTGGCGGGGGGACGCAGTATTTT.